This is a list of T cell receptor beta chains from one sample in a study of blood T cell repertoires in COVID-19. The assay was immunoSEQ multiplex PCR, and TCRdb's table has in-frame clones only and misses some. The sample records around 300,000 clones, 88% being singletons. The specimen was PBMCs or T cells enriched from blood (not recorded which). These TCRs come from a woman aged 45-65 years who had recovered from COVID-19. Both conserved end residues are part of each CDR3. D genes are given only for firm matches. Rows give clone size only sometimes, using once, few, many, or a class for an expanded clone.

CDR3nt: TGTGCCAGCAGTTACGGGGGCGGAGCGACCTACGAGCAGTACTTC; CDR3aa: CASSYGGGATYEQYF; j_gene: TRBJ2-7; d_gene: NA; v_gene: TRBV6-5; abundance: NA
CDR3nt: TGTGCCACGCAGGCAAATAGCAATCAGCCCCAGCATTTT; CDR3aa: CATQANSNQPQHF; j_gene: TRBJ1-5; d_gene: NA; v_gene: TRBV2; abundance: once
CDR3nt: TGTGCCAGCAGTTCTCCCTTGGAGACTAATGAAAAACTGTTTTTT; CDR3aa: CASSSPLETNEKLFF; j_gene: TRBJ1-4; d_gene: NA; v_gene: TRBV28; abundance: once
CDR3nt: TGCGCCAGCAGCCAAGGCCCCCAGGGTATGGCTGGAAACACCATATATTTT; CDR3aa: CASSQGPQGMAGNTIYF; j_gene: TRBJ1-3; d_gene: NA; v_gene: TRBV4-1; abundance: NA
CDR3nt: TGTGCCAGCAGTTACCCCCGACCCCGGGCAGATACGCAGTATTTT; CDR3aa: CASSYPRPRADTQYF; j_gene: TRBJ2-3; d_gene: NA; v_gene: TRBV6-2/TRBV6-3; abundance: NA
CDR3nt: TGTGCCAGCACCAAGGGGGCAGGGGTACAGCCCCAGCATTTT; CDR3aa: CASTKGAGVQPQHF; j_gene: TRBJ1-5; d_gene: TRBD1; v_gene: TRBV6-5; abundance: NA
CDR3nt: TGTGCCAGCAGCTTATCCCCTAGCACAGATACGCAGTATTTT; CDR3aa: CASSLSPSTDTQYF; j_gene: TRBJ2-3; d_gene: NA; v_gene: TRBV11-3; abundance: NA
CDR3nt: TGTGCCAGCAGTTTAACAGGGACGGTGAACACTGAAGCTTTCTTT; CDR3aa: CASSLTGTVNTEAFF; j_gene: TRBJ1-1; d_gene: NA; v_gene: TRBV28; abundance: NA
CDR3nt: TGTGCCAGCAGTCAAAGACAGGGCCAGGGCTACACCTTC; CDR3aa: CASSQRQGQGYTF; j_gene: TRBJ1-2; d_gene: TRBD1; v_gene: TRBV6-5; abundance: NA
CDR3nt: TGTGCCAGCAGATTCAGGGGGACTGAAGCTTTCTTT; CDR3aa: CASRFRGTEAFF; j_gene: TRBJ1-1; d_gene: TRBD1; v_gene: TRBV7-9; abundance: few
CDR3nt: TGTGCCAGCAGTAGAGGGTGGGGTCAGAACACTGAAGCTTTCTTT; CDR3aa: CASSRGWGQNTEAFF; j_gene: TRBJ1-1; d_gene: NA; v_gene: TRBV28; abundance: NA
CDR3nt: TGTGCCAGCTCACCGTTAAGGACAGGGCAGGAGACCCAGTACTTC; CDR3aa: CASSPLRTGQETQYF; j_gene: TRBJ2-5; d_gene: TRBD1; v_gene: TRBV18; abundance: NA
CDR3nt: TGTGCCAGCAGCTTAATGACAGACGTGAGCTCTGGAAACACCATATATTTT; CDR3aa: CASSLMTDVSSGNTIYF; j_gene: TRBJ1-3; d_gene: NA; v_gene: TRBV7-9; abundance: many
CDR3nt: TGTGCCACCAGCAAACCCGCGGGACAGGGCTCCTACGAGCAGTACTTC; CDR3aa: CATSKPAGQGSYEQYF; j_gene: TRBJ2-7; d_gene: TRBD1; v_gene: TRBV15; abundance: NA
CDR3nt: TGTGCCAGCAGTGAAGTGGGGAGAAGCTATGCCTACACCTTC; CDR3aa: CASSEVGRSYAYTF; j_gene: TRBJ1-2; d_gene: NA; v_gene: TRBV2; abundance: NA
CDR3nt: TGTGCCAGCACCTGGGGGGGAAGGACCTCCTACGAGCAGTACTTC; CDR3aa: CASTWGGRTSYEQYF; j_gene: TRBJ2-7; d_gene: TRBD2; v_gene: TRBV7-2; abundance: once
CDR3nt: TGTGCCAGCAGTTTAGAACAGGGAACCGATCAGCCCCAGCATTTT; CDR3aa: CASSLEQGTDQPQHF; j_gene: TRBJ1-5; d_gene: NA; v_gene: TRBV27; abundance: NA
CDR3nt: TGCGCCAGCAGCGATCGACAGGGTGCGTACGAGCAGTACTTC; CDR3aa: CASSDRQGAYEQYF; j_gene: TRBJ2-7; d_gene: TRBD1; v_gene: TRBV5-1; abundance: few
CDR3nt: TGTGCCAGCAGCTTGCCCTCAGCCTACGAGCAGTACTTC; CDR3aa: CASSLPSAYEQYF; j_gene: TRBJ2-7; d_gene: NA; v_gene: TRBV11-2; abundance: NA
CDR3nt: TGTGCCAGCAGTTTATCCCGGGCGGGTCGAGAGACCCAGTACTTC; CDR3aa: CASSLSRAGRETQYF; j_gene: TRBJ2-5; d_gene: NA; v_gene: TRBV28; abundance: NA
CDR3nt: TGCGCCAGCAGCCTCACGGGACAGGGTAATTCACCCCTCCACTTT; CDR3aa: CASSLTGQGNSPLHF; j_gene: TRBJ1-6; d_gene: TRBD1; v_gene: TRBV4-1; abundance: NA
CDR3nt: TGTGCCAGCAGGGACGGACTCTCTGGAAACACCATATATTTT; CDR3aa: CASRDGLSGNTIYF; j_gene: TRBJ1-3; d_gene: NA; v_gene: TRBV6-5; abundance: NA
CDR3nt: TGTGCCTGGAGTGTATCGGCGGACTATGGCTACACCTTC; CDR3aa: CAWSVSADYGYTF; j_gene: TRBJ1-2; d_gene: NA; v_gene: TRBV30; abundance: NA
CDR3nt: TGTGCCAGTAGTATACAGGCGATCTCCTACAATGAGCAGTTCTTC; CDR3aa: CASSIQAISYNEQFF; j_gene: TRBJ2-1; d_gene: NA; v_gene: TRBV19; abundance: NA
CDR3nt: TGTGCCTGGAGTGAGCGGGAGTTGGGTGAGCAGTTCTTC; CDR3aa: CAWSERELGEQFF; j_gene: TRBJ2-1; d_gene: TRBD2; v_gene: TRBV30; abundance: NA
CDR3nt: TGTGCCTGGAGCGAGGACAGGCGAAAACTGTTTTTT; CDR3aa: CAWSEDRRKLFF; j_gene: TRBJ1-4; d_gene: TRBD1; v_gene: TRBV30; abundance: NA
CDR3nt: TGTGCTAGTGGTTTTACTAGCGGGAGTTATAGTGGGGTTGAGCAGTTCTTC; CDR3aa: CASGFTSGSYSGVEQFF; j_gene: TRBJ2-1; d_gene: TRBD2; v_gene: TRBV12-5; abundance: NA
CDR3nt: TGTGCCAGCAGTTTACGGGGTACCATATCCTACGAGCAGTACTTC; CDR3aa: CASSLRGTISYEQYF; j_gene: TRBJ2-7; d_gene: NA; v_gene: TRBV27; abundance: NA
CDR3nt: TGCGCCAGCAGTCCTACAGGGGCGGGCAATCAGCCCCAGCATTTT; CDR3aa: CASSPTGAGNQPQHF; j_gene: TRBJ1-5; d_gene: TRBD1; v_gene: TRBV5-1; abundance: NA
CDR3nt: TGTGCCAGCAGTTACGTCCAATCACCCCTCCACTTT; CDR3aa: CASSYVQSPLHF; j_gene: TRBJ1-6; d_gene: NA; v_gene: TRBV6-2/TRBV6-3; abundance: NA
CDR3nt: TGCGCCAGCAGCCAAGAATTTGGACAGAAAAACATTCAGTACTTC; CDR3aa: CASSQEFGQKNIQYF; j_gene: TRBJ2-4; d_gene: NA; v_gene: TRBV4-3; abundance: NA
CDR3nt: TGTGCCAGCTCACCAATCATTCGGGTTGGTCAGCCCCAGCATTTT; CDR3aa: CASSPIIRVGQPQHF; j_gene: TRBJ1-5; d_gene: NA; v_gene: TRBV18; abundance: NA
CDR3nt: TGTGCCAGCAGTGTTAGGCCGTTTTCGGTTGCTAGCGGGAGCAGGGAAGAGACCCAGTACTTC; CDR3aa: CASSVRPFSVASGSREETQYF; j_gene: TRBJ2-5; d_gene: TRBD2; v_gene: TRBV2; abundance: NA
CDR3nt: TGTGCCAGCAGCTTAATCAGGGCCGCTGAAGCTTTCTTT; CDR3aa: CASSLIRAAEAFF; j_gene: TRBJ1-1; d_gene: NA; v_gene: TRBV7-2; abundance: NA
CDR3nt: TGCAGCGCTAGGACAGAAACCTACAATGAGCAGTTCTTC; CDR3aa: CSARTETYNEQFF; j_gene: TRBJ2-1; d_gene: NA; v_gene: TRBV29-1; abundance: NA
CDR3nt: TGTGCCTGGAGTGTGGACAGGTTAAATCAGCCCCAGCATTTT; CDR3aa: CAWSVDRLNQPQHF; j_gene: TRBJ1-5; d_gene: TRBD1; v_gene: TRBV30; abundance: NA
CDR3nt: TGTGCCAGCAGCTTAAAGGGACAGGGGAACACTGAAGCTTTCTTT; CDR3aa: CASSLKGQGNTEAFF; j_gene: TRBJ1-1; d_gene: TRBD1; v_gene: TRBV7-3; abundance: NA
CDR3nt: TGTGCCAGCAGTTACGGTCGACAGGCCCAAGCTTTCTTT; CDR3aa: CASSYGRQAQAFF; j_gene: TRBJ1-1; d_gene: NA; v_gene: TRBV6-2/TRBV6-3; abundance: NA
CDR3nt: TGCGCCAGCAGCTTGAGGTCAGGGGTCATGAACACTGAAGCTTTCTTT; CDR3aa: CASSLRSGVMNTEAFF; j_gene: TRBJ1-1; d_gene: NA; v_gene: TRBV5-1; abundance: NA
CDR3nt: TGTGCCAGCAGCCAGCCTAGCGGGAGTAAGGTGGAAGATACGCAGTATTTT; CDR3aa: CASSQPSGSKVEDTQYF; j_gene: TRBJ2-3; d_gene: TRBD2; v_gene: TRBV3-1/TRBV3-2; abundance: NA
CDR3nt: TGTGCCAGCAGCTTGGTGTCGGTGAACACTGAAGCTTTCTTT; CDR3aa: CASSLVSVNTEAFF; j_gene: TRBJ1-1; d_gene: NA; v_gene: TRBV5-5; abundance: NA
CDR3nt: TGTGCCAGCAGCGCCCGGGGGGGGGAAATAAGCACAGATACGCAGTATTTT; CDR3aa: CASSARGGEISTDTQYF; j_gene: TRBJ2-3; d_gene: TRBD2; v_gene: TRBV9; abundance: once
CDR3nt: TGTGCCAGCAGCCAAGGGCTAGCGGGCAATGAGCAGTTCTTC; CDR3aa: CASSQGLAGNEQFF; j_gene: TRBJ2-1; d_gene: TRBD2; v_gene: TRBV3-1/TRBV3-2; abundance: NA
CDR3nt: TGTGCCAGCAGTGAATACCCGGCGGGAGCGCCGGGGGAGACCCAGTACTTC; CDR3aa: CASSEYPAGAPGETQYF; j_gene: TRBJ2-5; d_gene: TRBD2; v_gene: TRBV25-1; abundance: NA
CDR3nt: TGTGCCAGCAGGTCGGGACAGGGCTCCTACGAGCAGTACTTC; CDR3aa: CASRSGQGSYEQYF; j_gene: TRBJ2-7; d_gene: TRBD1; v_gene: TRBV28; abundance: once
CDR3nt: TGTGCCAGCAGCTTTGTCGACGAGCAGTACTTC; CDR3aa: CASSFVDEQYF; j_gene: TRBJ2-7; d_gene: NA; v_gene: TRBV5-8; abundance: NA
CDR3nt: TGTGCCTGGAGTGTAGCTCTTACTCGAACCTACAATGAGCAGTTCTTC; CDR3aa: CAWSVALTRTYNEQFF; j_gene: TRBJ2-1; d_gene: NA; v_gene: TRBV30; abundance: NA
CDR3nt: TGTGCCAGCAGATACGGGGGGGGCAAAACGCAGTATTTT; CDR3aa: CASRYGGGKTQYF; j_gene: TRBJ2-3; d_gene: TRBD2; v_gene: TRBV28; abundance: NA
CDR3nt: TGTGCCACCGGAGCCCCGCCAAATGGCTACACCTTC; CDR3aa: CATGAPPNGYTF; j_gene: TRBJ1-2; d_gene: NA; v_gene: TRBV28; abundance: NA
CDR3nt: TGTGCCAGCAGCTCCGACGGGGGCTACGAGCAGTACTTC; CDR3aa: CASSSDGGYEQYF; j_gene: TRBJ2-7; d_gene: NA; v_gene: TRBV11-3; abundance: few
CDR3nt: TGTGCCAGCAGGATTACAGTGAACACTGAAGCTTTCTTT; CDR3aa: CASRITVNTEAFF; j_gene: TRBJ1-1; d_gene: NA; v_gene: TRBV6-5; abundance: NA
CDR3nt: TGTGCCAGTAGTATCGGGTATTTGGACACCGGGGAGCTGTTTTTT; CDR3aa: CASSIGYLDTGELFF; j_gene: TRBJ2-2; d_gene: NA; v_gene: TRBV19; abundance: NA
CDR3nt: TGTGCCAGCAGCCCAAGTTACTTTAACTCCTACGAGCAGTACTTC; CDR3aa: CASSPSYFNSYEQYF; j_gene: TRBJ2-7; d_gene: NA; v_gene: TRBV2; abundance: NA
CDR3nt: TGTGCCAGCAGTGGGCCAGGGGGTAGCAATCAGCCCCAGCATTTT; CDR3aa: CASSGPGGSNQPQHF; j_gene: TRBJ1-5; d_gene: TRBD1; v_gene: TRBV2; abundance: NA
CDR3nt: TGTGCCAGCAGTTACTCGACAGGAACTAACTATGGCTACACCTTC; CDR3aa: CASSYSTGTNYGYTF; j_gene: TRBJ1-2; d_gene: NA; v_gene: TRBV6-5; abundance: NA